The rows below give T cell receptor beta chains drawn from one sample of a study of cytomegalovirus exposure and HLA in healthy donors. Profiling relied on immunoSEQ multiplex PCR, and the TCRdb table lists in-frame clones only, not all of them. Seen here are nearly 110,000 clones, 60% to 75% observed once, and the top ten hold about 8%. The sequencing input was PBMCs. All receptors derive from a man under 40 in good health and CMV-seronegative. Each CDR3 is given with its conserved first and last residue. Each record gives: J gene, D gene, clone size, V gene, CDR3 DNA, CDR3 protein. The D gene is left open where the match is weak. Not all rows give a size; the values are once, few, many and, for expanded clones, a class.

j_call: TRBJ2-7
d_call: TRBD2
clone_size: .
v_call: TRBV2
cdr3_nt: TGTGCCAGCAGTGACCTAGCGGGGGAGCACGAGCAGTACTTC
cdr3_aa: CASSDLAGEHEQYF

j_call: TRBJ1-5
d_call: .
clone_size: .
v_call: TRBV6-1
cdr3_nt: TGTGCCAGCAGGGACAGCCCCAATCAGCCCCAGCATTTT
cdr3_aa: CASRDSPNQPQHF

j_call: TRBJ2-5
d_call: TRBD2
clone_size: .
v_call: TRBV30
cdr3_nt: TGTGCCTGGAGTATCACGGGGGGAGGAGAGACCCAGTACTTC
cdr3_aa: CAWSITGGGETQYF

j_call: TRBJ2-7
d_call: TRBD2
clone_size: .
v_call: TRBV7-9
cdr3_nt: TGTGCCAGCAGCTTGGCGGGAGTTGGCCACGAGCAGTACTTC
cdr3_aa: CASSLAGVGHEQYF

j_call: TRBJ1-2
d_call: .
clone_size: large
v_call: TRBV6-1
cdr3_nt: TGTGCCAGCAGTGAAGGGGCAGAAGCTAACTATGGCTACACCTTC
cdr3_aa: CASSEGAEANYGYTF

j_call: TRBJ2-7
d_call: TRBD2
clone_size: .
v_call: TRBV4-2
cdr3_nt: TGTGCCAGCAGCCAAATCACGGGGGGTTCATCCCACGAGCAGTACTTC
cdr3_aa: CASSQITGGSSHEQYF

j_call: TRBJ2-7
d_call: .
clone_size: .
v_call: TRBV30
cdr3_nt: TGTGCCTGGGCCGAGGGCTACGAGCAGTACTTC
cdr3_aa: CAWAEGYEQYF

j_call: TRBJ2-2
d_call: .
clone_size: .
v_call: TRBV6-4
cdr3_nt: TGTGCCAGCAGTGACCTCGACACCGGGGAGCTGTTTTTT
cdr3_aa: CASSDLDTGELFF

j_call: TRBJ2-2
d_call: TRBD1
clone_size: .
v_call: TRBV7-3
cdr3_nt: TGTGCCAGCAGCTATACCGGTGGGACAGGGGGCACCGGGGAGCTGTTTTTT
cdr3_aa: CASSYTGGTGGTGELFF

j_call: TRBJ1-2
d_call: .
clone_size: few
v_call: TRBV4-1
cdr3_nt: TGCGCCAGCAGCCATTCCAGGGGTGACTATGGCTACACCTTC
cdr3_aa: CASSHSRGDYGYTF

j_call: TRBJ1-5
d_call: .
clone_size: .
v_call: TRBV7-2
cdr3_nt: TGTGCCAGCAGCTTAGAAAAGGGGATCTTCAATCAGCCCCAGCATTTT
cdr3_aa: CASSLEKGIFNQPQHF

j_call: TRBJ1-4
d_call: TRBD1
clone_size: .
v_call: TRBV10-3
cdr3_nt: TGTGCCATCAGTGAGGCCGACAGGGGGACAGGAAAACTGTTTTTT
cdr3_aa: CAISEADRGTGKLFF

j_call: TRBJ2-1
d_call: .
clone_size: few
v_call: TRBV7-3
cdr3_nt: TGTGCCAGCAGCTTTGGAGGGAACAATGAGCAGTTCTTC
cdr3_aa: CASSFGGNNEQFF

j_call: TRBJ1-2
d_call: .
clone_size: few
v_call: TRBV28
cdr3_nt: TGTGCCAGCAGTTCGGGACTCTTCTATGGCTACACCTTC
cdr3_aa: CASSSGLFYGYTF

j_call: TRBJ2-2
d_call: TRBD2
clone_size: .
v_call: TRBV19
cdr3_nt: TGTGCCAGTAATAGCGGGAGGGCCCCCGGGGAGCTGTTTTTT
cdr3_aa: CASNSGRAPGELFF